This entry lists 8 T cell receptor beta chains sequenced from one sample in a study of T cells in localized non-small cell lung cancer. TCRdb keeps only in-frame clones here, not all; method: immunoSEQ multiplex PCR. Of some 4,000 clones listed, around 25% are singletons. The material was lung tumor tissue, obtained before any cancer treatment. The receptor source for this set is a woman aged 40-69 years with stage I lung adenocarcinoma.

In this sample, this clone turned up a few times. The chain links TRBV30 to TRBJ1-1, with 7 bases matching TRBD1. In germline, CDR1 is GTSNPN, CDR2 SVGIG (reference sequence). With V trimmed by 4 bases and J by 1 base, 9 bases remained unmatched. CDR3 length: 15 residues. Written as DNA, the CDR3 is TGTGCCTGGAATGAGGGCTGGACAGGGAACACTGAAGCTTTCTTT. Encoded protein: CAWNEGWTGNTEAFF.

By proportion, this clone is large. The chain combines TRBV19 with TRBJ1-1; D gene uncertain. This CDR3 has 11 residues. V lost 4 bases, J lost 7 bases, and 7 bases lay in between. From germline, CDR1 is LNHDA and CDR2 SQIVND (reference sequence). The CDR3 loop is CASSRRLEAFF. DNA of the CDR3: TGTGCCAGTAGTAGACGCCTTGAAGCTTTCTTT.

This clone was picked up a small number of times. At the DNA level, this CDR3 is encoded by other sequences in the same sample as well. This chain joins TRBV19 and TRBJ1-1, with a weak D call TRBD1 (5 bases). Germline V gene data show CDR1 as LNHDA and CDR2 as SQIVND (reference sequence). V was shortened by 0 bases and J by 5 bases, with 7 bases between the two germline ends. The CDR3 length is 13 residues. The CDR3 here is CASSIEKGTEAFF. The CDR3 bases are TGTGCCAGTAGTATAGAGAAGGGGACTGAAGCTTTCTTT.

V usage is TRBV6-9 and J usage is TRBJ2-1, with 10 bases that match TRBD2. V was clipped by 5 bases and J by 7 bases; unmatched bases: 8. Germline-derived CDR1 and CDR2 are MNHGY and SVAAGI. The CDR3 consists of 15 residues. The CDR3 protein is CASSSGGAGANEQFF. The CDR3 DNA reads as TGTGCCAGCAGTAGCGGGGGGGCCGGAGCGAATGAGCAGTTCTTC.

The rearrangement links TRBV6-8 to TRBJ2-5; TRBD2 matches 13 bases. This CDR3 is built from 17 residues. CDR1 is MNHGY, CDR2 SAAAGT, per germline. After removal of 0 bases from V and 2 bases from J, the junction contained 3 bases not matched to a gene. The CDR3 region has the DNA TGTGCCAGCAGTTACTCACTAGCGGGGGGGCAACAAGAGACCCAGTACTTC. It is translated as CASSYSLAGGQQETQYF.

DNA of the CDR3: TGTGCCAGTAGTGTGGCGCAGACAGGGTTGACTGAAGCTTTCTTT. Its translation is CASSVAQTGLTEAFF. This chain connects TRBV19 to TRBJ1-1; 7 bases map to TRBD1. CDR1 LNHDA and CDR2 SQIVND come from the germline V gene (reference sequence). The CDR3 length is 15 residues. V gave up 5 bases and J gave up 5 bases; unmatched junction bases: 11.

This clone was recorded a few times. In DNA form, the CDR3 reads TGTGCCAGCAGCTTAGACGGACGGGGGCCCGGGACCCAGTACTTC. Residues: CASSLDGRGPGTQYF. The gene calls are TRBV11-3 and TRBJ2-5, with D perhaps matching TRBD1 or TRBD2 (6 bases each). Germline lookup yields CDR1 SGHNT and CDR2 YENEEA. This CDR3 is 15 amino acids long. V was clipped by 0 bases and J by 7 bases, with 15 bases between them.

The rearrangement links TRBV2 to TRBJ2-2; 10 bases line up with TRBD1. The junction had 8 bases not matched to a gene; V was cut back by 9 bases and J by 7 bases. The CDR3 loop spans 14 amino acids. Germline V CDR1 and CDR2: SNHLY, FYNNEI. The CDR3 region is CASGGQGGGGELFF. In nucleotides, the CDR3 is TGTGCCAGTGGAGGACAGGGGGGAGGCGGGGAGCTGTTTTTT.